These T cell receptor beta chains were read from a single sample in a study of T cells in localized non-small cell lung cancer. Clones were sequenced by immunoSEQ multiplex PCR, and TCRdb holds only the in-frame ones, with some missing. The sample yields fewer than 15,000 clones, 85% to 90% seen once. Sequences were derived from peripheral blood, sampled before any cancer treatment. These receptor sequences come from a male donor aged 60 or over with stage III lung adenocarcinoma. The conserved cysteine and the conserved F or W are not part of the CDR3 here. A D gene is named only where the DNA matches it firmly. Part of the rows lack a size; the others show once, few, many or a class for expanded clones.

size	D	V	J	CDR3
NA	NA	TRBV5-4	TRBJ1-2	ASSPGGAQGYGYT
NA	TRBD1	TRBV25-1	TRBJ2-1	ASSAQGQSYNEQF
NA	NA	TRBV5-4	TRBJ2-6	ASSFDRTLGANVLT
NA	NA	TRBV19	TRBJ1-2	ASRLTGGTYGYT
NA	TRBD1	TRBV6-1	TRBJ1-1	ASSWDRRMNTEAF
NA	TRBD2	TRBV10-3	TRBJ2-1	AISALAGAGYNEQF
NA	TRBD1	TRBV7-8	TRBJ1-4	ASSLWGFGTGLNEKLF
NA	TRBD1	TRBV19	TRBJ2-7	ASRGPGQVSYEQY
NA	TRBD2	TRBV5-4	TRBJ2-1	ASSLDTGGPDNEQF
NA	NA	TRBV18	TRBJ1-1	ASSPGEGTEAF
NA	NA	TRBV5-1	TRBJ1-2	ASSLGPGDGGYT
NA	NA	TRBV5-5	TRBJ2-2	ASSLKVSQGPGELF
once	NA	TRBV6-1	TRBJ1-2	ASSEDGNGYT
once	TRBD1	TRBV7-9	TRBJ1-2	ASSLKRTGGPYGYT
NA	NA	TRBV10-3	TRBJ2-5	AISESATPAETQY
NA	TRBD1	TRBV4-1	TRBJ2-1	ASSQVPGQGRNEQF
NA	NA	TRBV7-2	TRBJ2-2	ASSPIGWGAGSNTGELF
NA	NA	TRBV5-5	TRBJ2-5	ASSPEGQPRETQY
NA	NA	TRBV27	TRBJ2-1	ASSLTGTLLNEQF
NA	NA	TRBV29-1	TRBJ2-5	SVALVTETQY
NA	NA	TRBV6-5	TRBJ2-5	ASSYRPGNSETQY
few	NA	TRBV2	TRBJ2-3	ASTQRAGRDTQY
NA	NA	TRBV30	TRBJ1-2	AWTRGNYGYT
NA	NA	TRBV18	TRBJ2-1	ASSATGESNEQF
NA	TRBD1	TRBV6-4	TRBJ1-2	ASSADRAGYT
NA	NA	TRBV7-9	TRBJ1-2	ASSRILDGYT
few	NA	TRBV18	TRBJ2-2	ASSPYRENTGELF
NA	NA	TRBV5-1	TRBJ2-1	ASSLDFGGTSGEQF
NA	NA	TRBV2	TRBJ1-2	ASGGEIHGYT
large	TRBD1	TRBV2	TRBJ1-4	ASSVGGGREKLF